A selection of T cell receptor beta chains follows, all from one sample in a study of T cell responses to AZD1222 COVID-19 vaccine. The data were produced by immunoSEQ multiplex PCR, yet TCRdb's version contains in-frame clones alone and is incomplete. This table has under 200,000 clones, approximately 87% appearing once. Material: peripheral blood, obtained on day 0 of MenACWY control vaccination. Receptors originate from an adult in good health. The CDR3 runs from the conserved cysteine through the conserved F or W. D genes are given only for firm matches. The size entry is marked missing in some rows and otherwise reads once, few, many or a size class.

abundance	d_gene	j_gene	v_gene	CDR3aa	CDR3nt
.	TRBD1	TRBJ2-7	TRBV6-5	CAIPGQGAEEQYF	TGTGCCATTCCGGGACAGGGGGCGGAAGAGCAGTACTTC
.	TRBD2	TRBJ2-3	TRBV5-1	CASSGLAGGPITDTQYF	TGCGCCAGCAGCGGTCTAGCGGGGGGGCCTATCACAGATACGCAGTATTTT
.	.	TRBJ2-5	TRBV19	CASSIRRKETQYF	TGTGCCAGTAGTATCCGACGGAAAGAGACCCAGTACTTC
.	.	TRBJ2-6	TRBV19	CASSMWVDGANVLTF	TGTGCCAGTAGTATGTGGGTGGACGGGGCCAACGTCCTGACTTTC
once	.	TRBJ2-5	TRBV9	CASSVVNGETQYF	TGTGCCAGCAGCGTAGTAAATGGAGAGACCCAGTACTTC
.	.	TRBJ1-4	TRBV5-5	CASSLTGLWGEKLFF	TGTGCCAGCAGCTTGACGGGACTCTGGGGTGAAAAACTGTTTTTT
.	.	TRBJ2-6	TRBV30	CAWSPTGGAGANVLTF	TGTGCCTGGAGTCCAACCGGAGGTGCTGGGGCCAACGTCCTGACTTTC
.	.	TRBJ1-2	TRBV5-1	CASSENSGGYTF	TGCGCCAGCTCCGAGAACAGCGGTGGCTACACCTTC
.	TRBD2	TRBJ2-2	TRBV14	CASSRTRPSTGELFF	TGTGCCAGCAGCCGGACTAGACCAAGCACCGGGGAGCTGTTTTTT
.	.	TRBJ1-2	TRBV28	CASSPGGANYGYTF	TGTGCCAGCAGCCCCGGCGGGGCTAACTATGGCTACACCTTC
.	TRBD1	TRBJ1-2	TRBV28	CASSPSGTGTTYGYTF	TGTGCCAGCAGTCCCAGCGGGACAGGAACCACCTATGGCTACACCTTC
.	.	TRBJ1-4	TRBV2	CASRDPGTGEKLFF	TGTGCCAGCAGGGATCCCGGGACTGGTGAAAAACTGTTTTTT
.	TRBD1	TRBJ2-7	TRBV9	CASSVGGQGDYEQYF	TGTGCCAGCAGCGTAGGGGGACAGGGGGACTACGAGCAGTACTTC
.	.	TRBJ1-4	TRBV5-1	CASSSDRWGEKLFF	TGCGCCAGCAGCTCAGACAGGTGGGGAGAAAAACTGTTTTTT
.	TRBD1	TRBJ1-2	TRBV27	CASSPTGGLYGYTF	TGTGCCAGCAGTCCTACAGGGGGCCTGTATGGCTACACCTTC
.	.	TRBJ2-7	TRBV5-4	CASSTAASGPYEQYF	TGTGCCAGCAGCACTGCGGCCAGCGGGCCTTACGAGCAGTACTTC
.	TRBD2	TRBJ2-5	TRBV28	CASSPSLAVQETQYF	TGTGCCAGCAGTCCGTCACTAGCGGTCCAAGAGACCCAGTACTTC
.	.	TRBJ1-2	TRBV5-6	CASSPGQSYGYTF	TGTGCCAGCAGCCCCGGGCAGAGTTATGGCTACACCTTC
.	TRBD1	TRBJ1-5	TRBV11-2	CASSLGTGNNQPQHF	TGTGCCAGCAGCCTCGGGACAGGGAATAATCAGCCCCAGCATTTT
few	.	TRBJ1-6	TRBV28	CASSLGSGSHTRAPLHF	TGTGCCAGCAGTTTAGGCTCGGGCAGCCATACCAGGGCACCCCTCCACTTT
.	.	TRBJ2-5	TRBV5-4	CASSLRAGPETQYF	TGTGCCAGCAGCTTGAGGGCCGGCCCAGAGACCCAGTACTTC
few	.	TRBJ2-3	TRBV6-2/TRBV6-3	CASSYSGLDTQYF	TGTGCCAGCAGTTACTCAGGACTAGATACGCAGTATTTT
.	.	TRBJ1-5	TRBV2	CASSYEGGRNQPQHF	TGTGCCAGCAGTTACGAGGGAGGAAGGAATCAGCCCCAGCATTTT
.	TRBD2	TRBJ2-1	TRBV9	CASSVNSGGSHNEQFF	TGTGCCAGCAGCGTGAATAGCGGGGGGTCTCACAATGAGCAGTTCTTC
.	.	TRBJ2-2	TRBV19	CASSFPGILTGELFF	TGTGCCAGTAGTTTTCCAGGCATTCTCACCGGGGAGCTGTTTTTT
.	.	TRBJ2-7	TRBV29-1	CSVDGQGGYEQYF	TGCAGCGTTGATGGGCAGGGGGGCTACGAGCAGTACTTC
.	TRBD2	TRBJ2-7	TRBV5-1	CASSLATSGRIDEQYF	TGCGCCAGCAGCCTGGCGACTAGCGGGAGAATCGACGAGCAGTACTTC
.	TRBD1	TRBJ2-7	TRBV6-5	CASSYSRDRGYEQYF	TGTGCCAGCAGTTACTCGAGAGACAGGGGATACGAGCAGTACTTC
.	TRBD1	TRBJ2-1	TRBV24-1	CATSGGTGHLNEQFF	TGTGCCACCAGTGGCGGGACAGGCCATCTGAATGAGCAGTTCTTC
.	.	TRBJ2-7	TRBV30	CAWRGTGRPEYEQYF	TGTGCCTGGAGGGGAACAGGCCGACCAGAGTACGAGCAGTACTTC
.	TRBD2	TRBJ2-3	TRBV9	CASSVEAGGRLGTDTQYF	TGTGCCAGCAGCGTAGAAGCGGGGGGGAGGTTGGGCACAGATACGCAGTATTTT
.	.	TRBJ2-1	TRBV24-1	CATERTGGGSYNEQFF	TGTGCCACCGAGCGGACAGGCGGGGGGTCCTACAATGAGCAGTTCTTC
.	.	TRBJ2-1	TRBV5-4	CASSLRDGLNEQFF	TGTGCCAGCAGCCTCCGGGACGGGTTAAATGAGCAGTTCTTC
.	.	TRBJ2-5	TRBV7-2	CASSLEVGSLQETQYF	TGTGCCAGCAGCTTAGAAGTCGGGAGCCTACAAGAGACCCAGTACTTC
.	TRBD2	TRBJ2-1	TRBV7-3	CASSPHGLAGGEQFF	TGTGCCAGCAGCCCCCACGGGCTAGCGGGAGGTGAGCAGTTCTTC
.	.	TRBJ1-3	TRBV6-1	CASSEGPGNTIYF	TGTGCCAGCAGTGAGGGACCTGGAAACACCATATATTTT
.	.	TRBJ1-6	TRBV5-8	CASSLEGDFNSPLHF	TGTGCCAGCAGCTTGGAAGGAGATTTTAATTCACCCCTCCACTTT
.	TRBD2	TRBJ2-7	TRBV7-8	CASSPTSGSANEQYF	TGTGCCAGCAGCCCAACTAGCGGGAGTGCAAACGAGCAGTACTTC
.	.	TRBJ2-7	TRBV19	CASSSEGGLHEQYF	TGTGCCAGTAGTAGCGAGGGGGGACTCCACGAGCAGTACTTC
.	.	TRBJ1-1	TRBV28	CASSPSARGQSPNTEAFF	TGTGCCAGCAGCCCTTCCGCCAGGGGTCAATCCCCGAACACTGAAGCTTTCTTT
.	.	TRBJ1-2	TRBV14	CASSQGQYGYTF	TGTGCCAGCAGCCAAGGACAGTATGGCTACACCTTC
few	.	TRBJ2-7	TRBV7-9	CASSSSQYEQYF	TGTGCCAGCAGCTCCAGCCAATACGAGCAGTACTTC
.	.	TRBJ2-7	TRBV29-1	CSVGWTLYEQYF	TGCAGCGTTGGGTGGACCCTTTACGAGCAGTACTTC
.	TRBD1	TRBJ1-1	TRBV28	CASTSSGRGRLNTEAFF	TGTGCCAGCACTTCGTCGGGCAGGGGGCGATTGAACACTGAAGCTTTCTTT
.	TRBD2	TRBJ2-7	TRBV19	CASSTGGPYEQYF	TGTGCCAGTAGTACGGGGGGTCCCTACGAGCAGTACTTC
once	TRBD1	TRBJ1-2	TRBV6-5	CASSYSPGGGHGYTF	TGTGCCAGCAGTTACTCGCCAGGGGGTGGTCATGGCTACACCTTC